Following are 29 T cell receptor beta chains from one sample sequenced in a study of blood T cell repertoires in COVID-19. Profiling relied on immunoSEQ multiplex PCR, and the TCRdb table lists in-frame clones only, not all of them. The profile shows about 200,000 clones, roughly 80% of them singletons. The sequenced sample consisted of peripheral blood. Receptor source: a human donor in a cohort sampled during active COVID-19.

In DNA, the CDR3 is TGTGCCAGCAGTTTAGGGAGGCGCCCTCAAGAGACCCAGTACTTC. Protein product: CASSLGRRPQETQYF. V is TRBV28 and J is TRBJ2-5, with a weak D call TRBD2 (6 bases). Trimming took 2 bases from V and 2 from J, leaving 12 bases between them. The CDR3 runs 15 residues. In germline, CDR1 is MDHEN, CDR2 SYDVKM.

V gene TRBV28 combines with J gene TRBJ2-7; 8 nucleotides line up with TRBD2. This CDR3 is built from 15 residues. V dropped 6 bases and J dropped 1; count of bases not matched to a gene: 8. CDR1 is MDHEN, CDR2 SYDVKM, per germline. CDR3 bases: TGTGCCAGCAGCCCAGGGACTAGTCGGTCCTACGAGCAGTACTTC. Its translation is CASSPGTSRSYEQYF.

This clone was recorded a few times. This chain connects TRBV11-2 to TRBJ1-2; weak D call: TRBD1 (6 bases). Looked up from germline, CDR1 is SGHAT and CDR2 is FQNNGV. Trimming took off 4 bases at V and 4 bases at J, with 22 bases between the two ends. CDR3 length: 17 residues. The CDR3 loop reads CASSYRGGASRGYGYTF. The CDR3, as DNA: TGTGCCAGCAGCTACCGCGGGGGCGCGTCTCGGGGCTATGGCTACACCTTC.

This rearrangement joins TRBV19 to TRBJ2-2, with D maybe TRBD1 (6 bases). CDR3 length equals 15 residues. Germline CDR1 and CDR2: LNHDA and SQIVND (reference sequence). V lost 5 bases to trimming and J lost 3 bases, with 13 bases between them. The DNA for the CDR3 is TGTGCCAGTAGTGTCGGGACACTTTACACCGGGGAGCTGTTTTTT. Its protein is CASSVGTLYTGELFF.

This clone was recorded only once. The CDR3 nucleotides are TGTGCCAGCAGCTTTAGACAGCCTTCAACTAATGAAAAACTGTTTTTT. Its translation: CASSFRQPSTNEKLFF. The gene calls are TRBV7-2 and TRBJ1-4, with D possibly being TRBD1 (5 bases). Per germline, CDR1 SGHTA and CDR2 FQGNSA. This CDR3 is built from 16 residues. V lost 3 bases, J lost 0 bases, and 11 bases lay in between.

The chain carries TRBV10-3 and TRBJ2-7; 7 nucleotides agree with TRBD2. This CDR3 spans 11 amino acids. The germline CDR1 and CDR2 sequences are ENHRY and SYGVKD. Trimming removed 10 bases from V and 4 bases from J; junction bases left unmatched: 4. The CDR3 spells CATSGDYEQYF. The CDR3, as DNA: TGTGCCACCAGCGGGGATTACGAGCAGTACTTC.

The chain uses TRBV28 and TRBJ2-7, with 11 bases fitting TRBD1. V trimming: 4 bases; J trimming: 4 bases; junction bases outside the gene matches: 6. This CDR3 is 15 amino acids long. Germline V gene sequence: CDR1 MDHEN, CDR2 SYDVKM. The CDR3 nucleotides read TGTGCCAGCAGTTCTGGACAGGGGGCGTTGTACGAGCAGTACTTC. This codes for CASSSGQGALYEQYF.

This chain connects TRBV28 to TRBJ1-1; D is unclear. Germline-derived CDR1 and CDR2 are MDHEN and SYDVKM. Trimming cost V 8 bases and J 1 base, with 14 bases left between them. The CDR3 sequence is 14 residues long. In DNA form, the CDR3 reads TGTGCCAGCTTCGGAGGAGGCCAGAACACTGAAGCTTTCTTT. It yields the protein CASFGGGQNTEAFF.

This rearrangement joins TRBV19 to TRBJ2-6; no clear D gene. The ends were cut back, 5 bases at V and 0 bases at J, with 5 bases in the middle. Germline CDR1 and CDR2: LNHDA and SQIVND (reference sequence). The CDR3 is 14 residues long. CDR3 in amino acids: CASSPFSGANVLTF. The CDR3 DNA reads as TGTGCCAGTAGTCCCTTCTCTGGGGCCAACGTCCTGACTTTC.

The CDR3 protein is CASSPRTGDLQPQHF. The CDR3 DNA is TGTGCCAGCTCACCGAGGACAGGGGATTTGCAGCCCCAGCATTTT. The V gene is TRBV18, the J gene TRBJ1-5; TRBD1 matches at 9 bases. Germline V gives CDR1 KGHSH, CDR2 LQKENI. V lost 3 bases, J lost 7 bases, and 7 bases stayed unmatched. This CDR3 region has 15 residues. The complete variable domain, with remaining parts taken from reference TRBV18 and TRBJ1-5, reads NAGVMQNPRHLVRRRGQEARLRCSPMKGHSHVYWYRQLPEEGLKFMVYLQKENIIDESGMPKERFSAEFPKEGPSILRIQQVVRGDSAAYFCASSPRTGDLQPQHFGDGTRLSIL.

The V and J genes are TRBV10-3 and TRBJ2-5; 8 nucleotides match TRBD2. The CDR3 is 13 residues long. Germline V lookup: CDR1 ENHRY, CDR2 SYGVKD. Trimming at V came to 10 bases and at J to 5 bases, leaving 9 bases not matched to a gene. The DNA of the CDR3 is TGTGCCACCCAACTAGCGGTTATGGAGACCCAGTACTTC. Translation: CATQLAVMETQYF.

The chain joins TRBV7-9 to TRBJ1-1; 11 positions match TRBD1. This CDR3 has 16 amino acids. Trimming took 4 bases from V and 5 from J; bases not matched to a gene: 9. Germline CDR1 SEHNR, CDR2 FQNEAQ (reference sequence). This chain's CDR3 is CASSYYRDRGRTEAFF. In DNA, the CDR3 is TGTGCCAGCAGCTACTACCGGGACAGGGGGAGGACTGAAGCTTTCTTT.

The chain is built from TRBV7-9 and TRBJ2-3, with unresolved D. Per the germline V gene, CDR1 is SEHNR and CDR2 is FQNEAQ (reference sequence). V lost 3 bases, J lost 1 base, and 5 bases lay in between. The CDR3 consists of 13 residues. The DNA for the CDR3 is TGTGCCAGCAGCTTCCCGGGCACAGATACGCAGTATTTT. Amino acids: CASSFPGTDTQYF.

The CDR3 spells CASSRSDPSYEQYF. The DNA of the CDR3 is TGTGCCAGCAGTCGGAGCGATCCCTCTTACGAGCAGTACTTC. This chain connects TRBV6-8 to TRBJ2-7; D gene ambiguous. The CDR3 extends over 14 amino acids. V lost 5 bases and J lost 4, with 15 bases in between. The germline CDR1 and CDR2 sequences are MNHGY and SAAAGT.

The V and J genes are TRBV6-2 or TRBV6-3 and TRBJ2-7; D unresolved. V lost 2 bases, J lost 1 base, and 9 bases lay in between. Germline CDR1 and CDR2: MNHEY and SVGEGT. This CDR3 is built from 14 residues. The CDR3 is CASSYVAESYEQYF. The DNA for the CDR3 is TGTGCCAGCAGTTACGTGGCGGAGTCCTACGAGCAGTACTTC.

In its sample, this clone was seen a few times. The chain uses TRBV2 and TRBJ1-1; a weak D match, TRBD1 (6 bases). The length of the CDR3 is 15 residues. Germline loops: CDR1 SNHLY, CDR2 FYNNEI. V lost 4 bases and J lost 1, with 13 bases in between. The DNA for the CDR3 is TGTGCCAGCAGTGTCCGGGACACAAAGAACACTGAAGCTTTCTTT. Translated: CASSVRDTKNTEAFF.

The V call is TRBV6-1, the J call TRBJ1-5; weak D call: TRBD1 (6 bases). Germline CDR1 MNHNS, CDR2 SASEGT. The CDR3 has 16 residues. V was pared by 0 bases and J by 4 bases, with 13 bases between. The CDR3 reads CASSEAGGRINQPQHF. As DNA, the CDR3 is TGTGCCAGCAGTGAAGCAGGGGGTCGTATTAATCAGCCCCAGCATTTT.

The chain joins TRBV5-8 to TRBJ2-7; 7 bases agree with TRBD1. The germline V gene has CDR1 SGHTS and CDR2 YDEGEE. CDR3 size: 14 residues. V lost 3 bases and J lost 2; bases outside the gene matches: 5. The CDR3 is CASSSTGTAYEQYF. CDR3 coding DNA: TGTGCCAGCAGCTCTACCGGGACAGCCTACGAGCAGTACTTC.

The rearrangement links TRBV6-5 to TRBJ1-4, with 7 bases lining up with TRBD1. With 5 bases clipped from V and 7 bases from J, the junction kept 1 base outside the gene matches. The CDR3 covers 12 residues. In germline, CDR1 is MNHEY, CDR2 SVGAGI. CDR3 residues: CASSRGREKLFF. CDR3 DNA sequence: TGTGCCAGCAGTAGGGGGCGTGAAAAACTGTTTTTT.

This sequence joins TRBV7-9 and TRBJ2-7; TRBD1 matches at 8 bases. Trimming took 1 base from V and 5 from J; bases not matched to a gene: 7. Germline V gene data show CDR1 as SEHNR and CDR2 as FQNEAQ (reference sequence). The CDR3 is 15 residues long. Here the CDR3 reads CASSLVGTGGNEQYF. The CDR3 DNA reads TGTGCCAGCAGCTTAGTTGGTACAGGGGGAAACGAGCAGTACTTC.

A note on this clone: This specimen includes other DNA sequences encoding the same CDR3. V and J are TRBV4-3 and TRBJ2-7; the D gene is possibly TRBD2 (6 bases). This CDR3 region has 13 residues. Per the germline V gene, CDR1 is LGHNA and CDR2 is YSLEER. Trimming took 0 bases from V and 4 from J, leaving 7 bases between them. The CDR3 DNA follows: TGCGCCAGCAGCCAAGATCGGGGGTACGAGCAGTACTTC. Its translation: CASSQDRGYEQYF.

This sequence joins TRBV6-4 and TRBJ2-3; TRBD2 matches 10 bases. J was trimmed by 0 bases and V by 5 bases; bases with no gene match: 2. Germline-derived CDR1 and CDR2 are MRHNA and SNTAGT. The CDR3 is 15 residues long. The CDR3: CASSILAGSTDTQYF. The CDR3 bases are TGTGCCAGCAGTATACTAGCGGGAAGCACAGATACGCAGTATTTT.

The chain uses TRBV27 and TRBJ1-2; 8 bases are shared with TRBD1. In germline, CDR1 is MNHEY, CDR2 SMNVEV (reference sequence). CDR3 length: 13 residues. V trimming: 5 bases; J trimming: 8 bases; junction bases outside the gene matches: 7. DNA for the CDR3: TGTGCCAGCAGTCCCCGGACAGGGCACGGCTACACCTTC. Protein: CASSPRTGHGYTF.

The CDR3 region is CASRRIPGNTIYF. The CDR3 DNA follows: TGTGCCAGTCGGAGGATCCCCGGAAACACCATATATTTT. The chain joins TRBV19 to TRBJ1-3, with unresolved D. The V end was cut by 8 bases, the J end by 4 bases, with 12 bases between. This CDR3 has 13 amino acids. CDR1 LNHDA and CDR2 SQIVND come from the germline V gene (reference sequence).

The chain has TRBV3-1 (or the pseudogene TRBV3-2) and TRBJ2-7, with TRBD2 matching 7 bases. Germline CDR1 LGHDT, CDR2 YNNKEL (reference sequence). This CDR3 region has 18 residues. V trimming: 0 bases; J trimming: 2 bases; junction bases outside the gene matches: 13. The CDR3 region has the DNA TGTGCCAGCAGCCAAGATAAGTTCGGCGGGAGACGCACCTACGAGCAGTACTTC. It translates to CASSQDKFGGRRTYEQYF.

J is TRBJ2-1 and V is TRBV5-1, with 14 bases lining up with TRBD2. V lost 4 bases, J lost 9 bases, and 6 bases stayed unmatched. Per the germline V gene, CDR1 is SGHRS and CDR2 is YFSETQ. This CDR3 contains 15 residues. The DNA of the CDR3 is TGCGCCAGCAGCAAGACTAGCGGGAGGGTCAGTGAGCAGTTCTTC. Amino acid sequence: CASSKTSGRVSEQFF.

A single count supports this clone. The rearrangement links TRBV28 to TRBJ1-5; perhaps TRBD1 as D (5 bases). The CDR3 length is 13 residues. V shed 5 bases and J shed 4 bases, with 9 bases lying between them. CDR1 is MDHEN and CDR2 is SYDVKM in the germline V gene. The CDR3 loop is CASSGRGNQPQHF. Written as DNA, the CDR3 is TGTGCCAGCAGTGGGAGGGGAAATCAGCCCCAGCATTTT.

The DNA of the CDR3 is TGTGCCAGCAGCCGCGGGAGGGAAAACATTCAGTACTTC. It is translated as CASSRGRENIQYF. The rearrangement uses TRBV4-2 and TRBJ2-4, with TRBD2 identical over 9 bases. There are 13 residues in the CDR3. V lost 4 bases, J lost 5 bases, and 0 bases stayed unmatched. Germline V gene lookup returns CDR1 LGHNA and CDR2 YNFKEQ.

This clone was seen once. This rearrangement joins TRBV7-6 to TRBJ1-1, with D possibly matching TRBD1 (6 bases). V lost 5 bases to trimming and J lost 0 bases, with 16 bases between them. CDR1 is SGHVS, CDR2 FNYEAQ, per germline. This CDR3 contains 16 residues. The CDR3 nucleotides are TGTGCCAGCAGCCCCGGGGGGCCCGGGATGAACACTGAAGCTTTCTTT. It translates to CASSPGGPGMNTEAFF.